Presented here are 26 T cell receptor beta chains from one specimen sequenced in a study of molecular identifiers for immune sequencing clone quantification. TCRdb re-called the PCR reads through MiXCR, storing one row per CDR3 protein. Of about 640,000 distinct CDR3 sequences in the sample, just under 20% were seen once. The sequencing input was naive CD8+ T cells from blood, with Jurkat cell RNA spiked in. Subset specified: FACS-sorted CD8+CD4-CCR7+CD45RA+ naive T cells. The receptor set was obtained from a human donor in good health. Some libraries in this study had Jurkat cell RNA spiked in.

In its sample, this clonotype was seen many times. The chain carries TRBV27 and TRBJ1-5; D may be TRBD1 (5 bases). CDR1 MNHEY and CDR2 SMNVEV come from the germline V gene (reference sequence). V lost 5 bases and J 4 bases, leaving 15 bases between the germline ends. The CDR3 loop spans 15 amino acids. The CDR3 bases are TGTGCCAGCAGTATCAAACCACAGGAGAATCAGCCCCAGCATTTT. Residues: CASSIKPQENQPQHF.

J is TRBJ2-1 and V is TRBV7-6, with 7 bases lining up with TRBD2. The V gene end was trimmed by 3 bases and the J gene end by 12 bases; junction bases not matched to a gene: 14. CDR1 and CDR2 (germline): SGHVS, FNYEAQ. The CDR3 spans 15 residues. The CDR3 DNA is TGTGCCAGCAGCTTGCATAAATTCGCGGGGGATGGGCAGTTCTTC. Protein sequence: CASSLHKFAGDGQFF. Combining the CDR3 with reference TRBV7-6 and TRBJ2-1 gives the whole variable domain GAGVSQSPRYKVTKRGQDVALRCDPISGHVSLYWYRQALGQGPEFLTYFNYEAQQDKSGLPNDRFSAERPEGSISTLTIQRTEQRDSAMYRCASSLHKFAGDGQFFGPGTRLTVL.

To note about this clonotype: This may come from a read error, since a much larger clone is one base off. In nucleotides, the CDR3 is TGTGCCAGCAGCTTGGCGTGGAACGGAGAAGAAGATACGCGGTATTTT. It is translated as CASSLAWNGEEDTRYF. The chain uses TRBV5-3 and TRBJ2-3; D is unresolved. TRBV5-3 qualifies as an ORF whose function is uncertain. CDR3 length equals 16 residues.

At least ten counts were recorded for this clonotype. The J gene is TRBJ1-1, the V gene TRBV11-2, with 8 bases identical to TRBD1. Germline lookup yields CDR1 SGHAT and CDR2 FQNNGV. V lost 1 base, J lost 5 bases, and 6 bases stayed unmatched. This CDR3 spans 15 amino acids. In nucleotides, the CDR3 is TGTGCCAGCAGCTTAGTTAACAGGGGGGAGACTGAAGCTTTCTTT. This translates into CASSLVNRGETEAFF.

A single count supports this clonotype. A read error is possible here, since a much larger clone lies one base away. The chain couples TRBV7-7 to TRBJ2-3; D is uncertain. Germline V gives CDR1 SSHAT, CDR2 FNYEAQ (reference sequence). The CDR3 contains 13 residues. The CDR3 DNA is TGTGCTAGCAGCTTTGAGACACGTGGTACGCAGTATTTT. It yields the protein CASSFETRGTQYF.

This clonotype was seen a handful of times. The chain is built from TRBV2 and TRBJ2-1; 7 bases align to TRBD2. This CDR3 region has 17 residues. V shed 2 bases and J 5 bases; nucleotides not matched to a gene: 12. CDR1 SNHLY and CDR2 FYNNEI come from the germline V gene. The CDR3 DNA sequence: TGTGCCAGCAGTGAACAGATTTTGGGGAGGGCGCACAATGAGCAGTTCTTC. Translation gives CASSEQILGRAHNEQFF.

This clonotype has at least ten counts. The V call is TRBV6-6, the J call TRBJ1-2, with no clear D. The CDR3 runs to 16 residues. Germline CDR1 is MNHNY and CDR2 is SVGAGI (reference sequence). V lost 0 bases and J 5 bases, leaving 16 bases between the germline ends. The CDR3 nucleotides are TGTGCCAGCAGTTACTCGAAGACACATGACGCGTATGGCTACACCTTC. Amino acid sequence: CASSYSKTHDAYGYTF.

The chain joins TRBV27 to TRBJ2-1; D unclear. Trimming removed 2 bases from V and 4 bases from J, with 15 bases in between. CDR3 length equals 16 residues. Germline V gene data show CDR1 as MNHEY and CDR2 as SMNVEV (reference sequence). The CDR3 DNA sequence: TGTGCCAGCAGTTTAGTCTCACCTAACCCTTACAATGAGCAGTTCTTC. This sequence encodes CASSLVSPNPYNEQFF.

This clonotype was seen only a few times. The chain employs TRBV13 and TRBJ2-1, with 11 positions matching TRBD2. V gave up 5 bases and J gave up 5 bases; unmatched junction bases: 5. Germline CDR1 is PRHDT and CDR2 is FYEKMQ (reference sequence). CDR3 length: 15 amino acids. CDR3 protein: CASSAGLADHNEQFF. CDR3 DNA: TGTGCCAGCAGCGCGGGACTAGCGGACCACAATGAGCAGTTCTTC.

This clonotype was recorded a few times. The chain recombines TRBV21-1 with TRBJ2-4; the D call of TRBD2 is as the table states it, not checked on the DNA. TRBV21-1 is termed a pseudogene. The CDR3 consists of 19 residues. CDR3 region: CASSRMGGGAVLAKNIQYF. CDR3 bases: TGTGCCAGCAGCAGAATGGGCGGGGGGGCCGTTTTGGCCAAAAACATTCAGTACTTC.

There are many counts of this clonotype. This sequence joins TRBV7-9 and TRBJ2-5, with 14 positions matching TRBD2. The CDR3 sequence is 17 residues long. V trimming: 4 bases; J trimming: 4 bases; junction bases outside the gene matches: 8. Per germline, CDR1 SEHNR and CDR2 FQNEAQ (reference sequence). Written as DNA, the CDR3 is TGTGCCAGCAGCTCCCTGACTAGCGGGAGGGCCAGAGAGACCCAGTACTTC. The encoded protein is CASSSLTSGRARETQYF. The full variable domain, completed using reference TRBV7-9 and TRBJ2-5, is DTGVSQNPRHKITKRGQNVTFRCDPISEHNRLYWYRQTLGQGPEFLTYFQNEAQLEKSRLLSDRFSAERPKGSFSTLEIQRTEQGDSAMYLCASSSLTSGRARETQYFGPGTRLLVL.

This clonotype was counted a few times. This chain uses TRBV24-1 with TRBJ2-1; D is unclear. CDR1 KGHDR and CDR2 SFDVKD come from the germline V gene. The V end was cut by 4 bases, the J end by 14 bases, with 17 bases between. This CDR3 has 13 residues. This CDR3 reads CATSEPNSGRKFF. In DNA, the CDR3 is TGTGCCACCAGTGAACCTAACAGTGGGCGGAAGTTCTTC.

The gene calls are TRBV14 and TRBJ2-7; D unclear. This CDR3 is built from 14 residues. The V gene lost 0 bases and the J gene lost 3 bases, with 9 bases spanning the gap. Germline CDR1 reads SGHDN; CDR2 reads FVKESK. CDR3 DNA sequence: TGTGCCAGCAGCCAAGATCGTGTTTTCTACGAGCAGTACTTC. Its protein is CASSQDRVFYEQYF.

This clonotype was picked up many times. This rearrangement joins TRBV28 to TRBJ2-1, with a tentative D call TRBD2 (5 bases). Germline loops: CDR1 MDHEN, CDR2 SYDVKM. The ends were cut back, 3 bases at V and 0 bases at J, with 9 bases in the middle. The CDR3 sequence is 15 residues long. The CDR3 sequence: CASSLLANSYNEQFF. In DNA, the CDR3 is TGTGCCAGCAGTTTGTTAGCGAACTCCTACAATGAGCAGTTCTTC.

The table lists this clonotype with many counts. Written as DNA, the CDR3 is TGTGCCAGTATAGGGGGGCGGGAGCAGTTCTTC. Its protein product is CASIGGREQFF. The chain is built from TRBV19 and TRBJ2-1; D possibly uses TRBD1 or TRBD2 (6 bases each). V lost 7 bases to trimming and J lost 10 bases, with 11 bases between them. Per the germline V gene, CDR1 is LNHDA and CDR2 is SQIVND (reference sequence). The CDR3 contains 11 residues.

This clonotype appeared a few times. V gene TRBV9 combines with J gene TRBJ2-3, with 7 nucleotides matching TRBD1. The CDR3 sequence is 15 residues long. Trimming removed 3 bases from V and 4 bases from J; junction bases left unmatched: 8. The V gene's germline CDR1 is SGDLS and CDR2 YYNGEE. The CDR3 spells CASSETVGGADTQYF. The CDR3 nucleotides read TGTGCCAGCAGCGAAACCGTAGGGGGCGCAGATACGCAGTATTTT.

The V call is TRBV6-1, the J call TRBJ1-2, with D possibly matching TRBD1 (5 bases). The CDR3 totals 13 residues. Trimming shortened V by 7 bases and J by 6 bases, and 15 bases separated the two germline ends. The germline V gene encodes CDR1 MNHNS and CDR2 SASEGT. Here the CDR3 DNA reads TGTGCCAGCACCCCCAGGGAGATAAATGGCTACACCTTC. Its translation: CASTPREINGYTF.

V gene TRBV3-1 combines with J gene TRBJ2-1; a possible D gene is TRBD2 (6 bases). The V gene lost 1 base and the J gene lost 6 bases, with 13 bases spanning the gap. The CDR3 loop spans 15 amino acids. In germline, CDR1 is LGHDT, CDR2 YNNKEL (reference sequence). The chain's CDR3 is CASSQVTGLRNEQFF. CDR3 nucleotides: TGTGCCAGCAGCCAAGTTACGGGACTCCGCAATGAGCAGTTCTTC.

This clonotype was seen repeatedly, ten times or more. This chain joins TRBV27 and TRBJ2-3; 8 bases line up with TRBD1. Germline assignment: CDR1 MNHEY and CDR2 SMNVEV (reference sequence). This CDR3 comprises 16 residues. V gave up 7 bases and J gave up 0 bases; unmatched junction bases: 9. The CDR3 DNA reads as TGTGCCAGCACCATTGGGACAGGTCATAGCACAGATACGCAGTATTTT. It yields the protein CASTIGTGHSTDTQYF.

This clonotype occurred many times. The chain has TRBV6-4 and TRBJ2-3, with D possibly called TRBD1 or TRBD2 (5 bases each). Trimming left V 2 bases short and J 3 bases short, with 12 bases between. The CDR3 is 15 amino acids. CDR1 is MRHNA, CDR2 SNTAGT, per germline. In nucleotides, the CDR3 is TGTGCCAGCAGTGACAGGGGAGTGGGTACAGATACGCAGTATTTT. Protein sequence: CASSDRGVGTDTQYF.

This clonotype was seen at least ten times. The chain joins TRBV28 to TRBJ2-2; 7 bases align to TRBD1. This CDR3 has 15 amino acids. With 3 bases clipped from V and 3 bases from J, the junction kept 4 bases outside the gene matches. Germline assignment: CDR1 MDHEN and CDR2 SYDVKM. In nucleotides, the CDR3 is TGTGCCAGCAGTTTTGGACAGGTTTACACCGGGGAGCTGTTTTTT. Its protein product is CASSFGQVYTGELFF. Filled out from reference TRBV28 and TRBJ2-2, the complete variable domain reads DVKVTQSSRYLVKRTGEKVFLECVQDMDHENMFWYRQDPGLGLRLIYFSYDVKMKEKGDIPEGYSVSREKKERFSLILESASTNQTSMYLCASSFGQVYTGELFFGEGSRLTVL.

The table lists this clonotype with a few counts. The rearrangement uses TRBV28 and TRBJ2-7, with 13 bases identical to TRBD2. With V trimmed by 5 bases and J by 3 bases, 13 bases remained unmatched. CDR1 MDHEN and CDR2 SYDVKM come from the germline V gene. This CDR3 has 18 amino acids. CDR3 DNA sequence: TGTGCCAGCAGTCCCACCATCCTGAGACTAGCGGGAGGCTACGAGCAGTACTTC. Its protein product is CASSPTILRLAGGYEQYF.

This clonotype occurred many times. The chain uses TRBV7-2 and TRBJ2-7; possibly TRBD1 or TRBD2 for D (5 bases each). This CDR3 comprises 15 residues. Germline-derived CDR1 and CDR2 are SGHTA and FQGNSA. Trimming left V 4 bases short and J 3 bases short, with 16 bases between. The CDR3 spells CASSSHRDGSYEQYF. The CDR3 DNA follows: TGTGCCAGCAGCTCCCATCGGGACGGAAGCTACGAGCAGTACTTC.

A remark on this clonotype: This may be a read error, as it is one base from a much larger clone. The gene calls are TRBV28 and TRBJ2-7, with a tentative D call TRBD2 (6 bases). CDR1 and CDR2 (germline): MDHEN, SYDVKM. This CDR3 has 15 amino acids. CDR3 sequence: CGSSPRGGLTYEQYF. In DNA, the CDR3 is TGTGGCAGCAGCCCACGGGGAGGACTGACCTACGAGCAGTACTTC.

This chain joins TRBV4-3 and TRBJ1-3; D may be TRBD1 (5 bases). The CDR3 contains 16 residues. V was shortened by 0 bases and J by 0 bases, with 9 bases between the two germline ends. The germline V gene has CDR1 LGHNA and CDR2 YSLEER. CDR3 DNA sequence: TGCGCCAGCAGCCAAGACAGGGCCCTCTCTGGAAACACCATATATTTT. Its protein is CASSQDRALSGNTIYF.

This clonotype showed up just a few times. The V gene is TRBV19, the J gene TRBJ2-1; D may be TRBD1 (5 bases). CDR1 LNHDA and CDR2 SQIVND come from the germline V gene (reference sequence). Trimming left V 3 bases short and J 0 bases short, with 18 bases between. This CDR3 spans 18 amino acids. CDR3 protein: CASSITHGAPSSYNEQFF. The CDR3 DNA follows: TGTGCCAGTAGTATCACCCATGGGGCACCCAGCTCCTACAATGAGCAGTTCTTC.